The 4 T cell receptor beta chains presented below share a single source sample, sequenced in a study of shared clonotypes between healthy human individuals. Sequencing was performed with immunoSEQ multiplex PCR; in TCRdb, only in-frame clones are kept and a portion is missing. Among roughly 700,000 clones listed, 74% were seen once. The material sequenced was memory CD4+ T cells sorted from blood. Subset denoted: CD45RA-negative fraction. The receptors here all came from a woman aged 30 to 39 in good health.

The rearrangement joins TRBV5-1 to TRBJ2-1, with no clear D. Trimming took off 4 bases at V and 5 bases at J, with 16 bases between the two ends. The germline CDR1 and CDR2 sequences are SGHRS and YFSETQ. The CDR3 covers 15 residues. The CDR3 reads CASSPGQEGHNEQFF. CDR3 nucleotide sequence: TGCGCCAGCAGCCCCGGTCAGGAAGGTCACAATGAGCAGTTCTTC.

The chain is built from TRBV7-9 and TRBJ2-5; TRBD1 matches at 11 bases. The CDR3 sequence is 16 residues long. CDR1 and CDR2 (germline): SEHNR, FQNEAQ (reference sequence). V lost 5 bases to trimming and J lost 5 bases; unmatched junction nucleotides: 10. The CDR3 coding sequence is TGTGCCAGCAGCATGAGTCCGGGACAGGGGGAGGAGACCCAGTACTTC. It codes for CASSMSPGQGEETQYF.

This chain joins TRBV6-5 and TRBJ1-2; 7 bases are shared with TRBD1. This CDR3 has 14 residues. J gave up 0 bases and V 7 bases, and 5 bases lay outside the gene matches. The V gene's germline CDR1 is MNHEY and CDR2 SVGAGI. The CDR3: CASNLRGANYGYTF. The CDR3 DNA reads as TGTGCCAGCAACCTCAGGGGGGCTAACTATGGCTACACCTTC.

The rearrangement joins TRBV19 to TRBJ2-5; TRBD2 agrees at 8 bases. The J segment lost 1 base and the V segment lost 8 bases, leaving 9 bases of the junction unmatched. The CDR3 runs to 15 residues. The germline V gene encodes CDR1 LNHDA and CDR2 SQIVND (reference sequence). CDR3 bases: TGTGCCAGTCGCCGCACTAGCGGAGTCCAAGAGACCCAGTACTTC. Translation gives CASRRTSGVQETQYF.